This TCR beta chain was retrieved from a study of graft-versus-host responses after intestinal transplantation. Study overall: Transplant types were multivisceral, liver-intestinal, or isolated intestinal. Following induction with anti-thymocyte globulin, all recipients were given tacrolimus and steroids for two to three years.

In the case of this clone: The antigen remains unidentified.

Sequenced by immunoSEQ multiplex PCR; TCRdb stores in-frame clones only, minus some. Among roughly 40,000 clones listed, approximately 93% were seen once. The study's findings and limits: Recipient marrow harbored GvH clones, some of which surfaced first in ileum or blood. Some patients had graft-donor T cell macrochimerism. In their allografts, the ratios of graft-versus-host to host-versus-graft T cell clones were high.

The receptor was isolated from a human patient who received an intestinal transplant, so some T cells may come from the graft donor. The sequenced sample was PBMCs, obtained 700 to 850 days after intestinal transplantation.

As DNA, the CDR3 is TGTGCCAGCAGGCCGGACTGGGCGTTCGACGAGCAGTACTTC. As protein: CASRPDWAFDEQYF. This chain links TRBV11-2 with TRBJ2-7, with D possibly being TRBD2 (5 bases). Per the germline V gene, CDR1 is SGHAT and CDR2 is FQNNGV. This CDR3 contains 14 residues. V was cut by 6 bases and J by 5 bases, with 17 bases left in between.